This T cell receptor beta chain derives from a study of neoadjuvant anti-PD-1 for oral cavity cancer. V shed 4 bases and J 2 bases; nucleotides not matched to a gene: 2. The germline V gene has CDR1 LNHDA and CDR2 SQIVND (reference sequence). This CDR3 contains 14 residues. Method: immunoSEQ multiplex PCR; TCRdb's copy keeps in-frame clones and lacks some. The sample has over 65,000 clones; 86% are singletons. The time point: after neoadjuvant nivolumab, at surgical resection. This TCR derives from a person aged 40 to 85 with oral cavity squamous cell carcinoma. Specimen: PBMCs, collected after nivolumab (anti-PD-1) treatment. The chain links TRBV19 to TRBJ2-5, with TRBD1 matching over 9 bases. The CDR3 protein is CASSRGTGQETQYF. CDR3 nucleotide sequence: TGTGCCAGTAGTAGGGGGACAGGGCAAGAGACCCAGTACTTC.